What follows is one T cell receptor (beta chain) and its context. CDR3 length: 14 residues. Germline CDR1 and CDR2: WNHNN and SYGVQD (reference sequence). V lost 0 bases, J lost 3 bases, and 8 bases lay in between. This record comes from a study of identical twins. MiXCR was run by TCRdb on the 5' RACE reads, yielding one entry per CDR3 protein. The table lists about 330,000 distinct CDR3 sequences, around an eighth of them singletons. The data were also submitted as part of a second study, on yellow fever vaccine responses in identical twins. This second study says: A vaccine T cell response that seemed partly convergent and partly personalized was reported in twins.

The chain recombines TRBV10-1 with TRBJ1-1; D unclear. The clonotype was recovered from a woman younger than 35 in good health. The specimen sequenced was CD8+ T cells sorted from blood. The DNA for the CDR3 is TGCGCCAGCAGTGAGTCGACTCGGGACACTGAAGCTTTCTTT. Encoded protein: CASSESTRDTEAFF.